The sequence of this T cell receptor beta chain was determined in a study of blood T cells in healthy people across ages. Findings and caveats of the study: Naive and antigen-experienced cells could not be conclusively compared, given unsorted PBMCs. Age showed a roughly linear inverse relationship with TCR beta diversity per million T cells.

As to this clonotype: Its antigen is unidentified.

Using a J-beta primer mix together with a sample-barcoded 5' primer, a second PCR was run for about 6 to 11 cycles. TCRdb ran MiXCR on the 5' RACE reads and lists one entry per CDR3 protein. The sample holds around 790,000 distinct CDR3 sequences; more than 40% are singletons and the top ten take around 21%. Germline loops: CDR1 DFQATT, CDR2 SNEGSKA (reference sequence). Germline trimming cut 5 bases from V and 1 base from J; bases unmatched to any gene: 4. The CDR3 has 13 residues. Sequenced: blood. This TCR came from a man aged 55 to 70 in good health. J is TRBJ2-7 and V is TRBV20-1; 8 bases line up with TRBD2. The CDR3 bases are TGCAGTGCTGAGGCGGGGGGATCCTACGAGCAGTACTTC. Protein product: CSAEAGGSYEQYF.